Listed below are T cell receptor beta chains from one sample, sequenced in a study of T-cell reconstitution after alpha-beta-depleted transplantation in children. TCRdb reprocessed the PCR reads via MiXCR and lists one record per CDR3 protein. Of approximately 98,000 distinct CDR3 sequences in the sample, almost 6.5% were seen once. The sequenced sample was PBMCs, mostly from graft donor cells, obtained 360 days after TCRalphabeta/CD19-depleted stem cell transplant. All receptors come from a male patient aged 2 to 9 who had a stem cell transplant for acute lymphoblastic leukemia, so the T cells may come from the graft donor. The CDR3 runs from the conserved cysteine through the conserved F or W.

v_call	j_call	cdr3_aa
TRBV7-2	TRBJ2-5	CASSFPGQGRTQYF
TRBV4-2	TRBJ2-3	CASSRGQGRTDTQYF
TRBV14	TRBJ1-6	CASSQDRTGVSPLHF
TRBV10-3	TRBJ2-2	CAISESKGPNTGELFF
TRBV27	TRBJ1-5	CASSSRGGYQPQHF
TRBV29-1	TRBJ2-1	CSVLQGRISSNEQFF
TRBV29-1	TRBJ1-6	CSVGTGDNSPLHF
TRBV5-6	TRBJ1-1	CASSLGGSVGTEAFF
TRBV7-6	TRBJ1-2	CASSLGQDYTF
TRBV20-1	TRBJ2-3	CSARGLAGGDTQYF
TRBV12-3/TRBV12-4	TRBJ1-6	CASSRQYNSPLHF
TRBV29-1	TRBJ2-7	CSVLRDYEQYF
TRBV20-1	TRBJ1-5	CSARRVKDVANQPQHF
TRBV7-6	TRBJ2-3	CASSLLAGRTDTQYF
TRBV12-3/TRBV12-4	TRBJ1-5	CASSFRGDQPQHF
TRBV6-2/TRBV6-3	TRBJ2-4	CASNYRDRGPKNIQYF
TRBV3-1	TRBJ2-7	CASSHPRGPAPYEQYF
TRBV3-1	TRBJ2-5	CASSSGTSGYQETQYF
TRBV9	TRBJ2-7	CASSVRPWTGNSYEQYF
TRBV12-3/TRBV12-4	TRBJ1-5	CASSLGRTVSNQPQHF
TRBV7-3	TRBJ2-7	CASSSSPREHF
TRBV29-1	TRBJ1-2	CSVDFIVWGKKDYGYTF
TRBV15	TRBJ1-1	CATSRGDRAVPEAFF